This record covers a single T cell receptor (beta chain). Its specific antigen is unknown. There are no base qualities to consult, and no much larger clone falls within one base. This specimen belongs to a study of CD8 T cells in Susac syndrome (dated by TCRdb to the late 2010s). The study in broad terms: Whether CD8+ T cell activation and differentiation in Susac syndrome was antigen driven was tested using repertoire sequencing. The paper's findings and limits, for the study overall: The study acknowledged that relatively few individuals were included in the TCR sequencing and HLA analysis.

Its CDR3 holds 14 amino acids, cysteine through phenylalanine. Kept here is only the CDR3 DNA, which spans 42 bases and is read in frame from base 1. Looking up the germline V gene yields CDR1 MNHNS and CDR2 SASEGT. Cut back by 5 bases and 3 bases, the V and J ends lie 10 bases apart. High-throughput TCR beta sequencing profiled peripheral blood CD8+ and CD4+ T cells from healthy donors, Susac syndrome patients and multiple sclerosis patients. The multiple sclerosis controls were treatment-naive patients whose relapsing-remitting disease, either stable or active, fulfilled the revised McDonald criteria. Bulk CD8+ and CD4+ T cells were purified magnetically by negative isolation, whereas CD8+ TEMRA cells were enriched by FACS. Blood was drawn into EDTA tubes, processed within 24 hours, and PBMCs were isolated by density gradient centrifugation. PBMCs intended for TCR sequencing were cryopreserved in liquid nitrogen and were subsequently thawed in a 37 degrees C water bath. A purity of at least 90% was achieved for sorted or isolated CD4+, CD8+ and CD8+ TEMRA cells.

RNA was extracted with the RNeasy kit and about 0.5 to 1 ug was reverse transcribed using random hexamers. The immunoSEQ multiplex PCR assay, covering 54 Vbeta and 13 Jbeta segments, was used to amplify TCR beta CDR3 regions. PCR amplification bias was corrected by using a synthetic template baseline for primer optimization and computational correction. Processing in the source paper ran as follows. Only productive sequences were kept, with reads annotated to V, D and J genes according to IMGT and analyzed in immunoSEQ Analyzer. To calculate clonality, Shannon entropy was normalized by log2 of the number of productive unique sequences and then subtracted from one. Public and private clones were assessed among the 100 most prevalent clones of each patient and control. A clone was defined as Susac-specific if it was absent from the healthy and MS cohorts, from over 1,000 published viral clones and from other ImmuneACCESS disease sequences. TCRdb redid the processing of the public reads, applying fastp at Q25 and MiXCR, and retained in-frame beta chains. CDR3 protein sequences are deduplicated, and each keeps its most common genes and DNA. TCRdb, not the authors, supplied the V and J calls. For this sample there are about 250,000 distinct CDR3 sequences; 80% to 95% appear just once. The ten largest clones take up 0.065% to 0.08% of the sample.

Here the chain combines TRBV6-1 and TRBJ2-2; the D gene is unclear. Input material: CD4+ T cells from PBMCs. This sequence originates from a human donor with multiple sclerosis. The CDR3 loop reads CASSPQRDTGELFF. The DNA sequence is TGTGCCAGCAGTCCTCAACGGGACACCGGGGAGCTGTTTTTT.